A selection of T cell receptor beta chains follows, all from one sample in a study of brain T cells in children with intractable seizures. Profiled with immunoSEQ multiplex PCR; TCRdb holds only in-frame clones, not every one. The sample includes under 400,000 clones, about 94% of them seen just once. The sample in question was peripheral blood, obtained roughly 5 months after surgery. The receptors come from a boy younger than two with tuberous sclerosis and intractable seizures. The CDR3 runs from the conserved cysteine through the conserved F or W. D genes are given only for firm matches. Where a row states a size, it is once, few, many or the class of an expanded clone; other rows omit it.

v_gene,d_gene,abundance,j_gene,CDR3aa,CDR3nt
TRBV5-6,TRBD2,-,TRBJ2-5,CASSSRRLAGVLQETQYF,TGTGCCAGCAGCTCCCGGCGGCTAGCGGGGGTCCTCCAAGAGACCCAGTACTTC
TRBV11-3,-,-,TRBJ1-1,CASLSSYRANKAFF,TGTGCCAGCCTCTCTTCATACAGGGCCAACAAAGCTTTCTTT
TRBV6-5,-,-,TRBJ1-1,CASRGVNTEAFF,TGTGCCAGCAGAGGGGTGAACACTGAAGCTTTCTTT
TRBV6-5,-,-,TRBJ2-5,CASTPQRDGRETQYF,TGTGCCAGCACCCCCCAGAGGGACGGACGGGAGACCCAGTACTTC
TRBV7-8,-,-,TRBJ1-5,CASSAHSFVQPQHF,TGTGCCAGCAGCGCACACAGTTTCGTTCAGCCCCAGCATTTT
TRBV18,-,-,TRBJ2-5,CASSPPGTVPLQETQYF,TGTGCCAGCTCACCTCCGGGAACAGTGCCCCTCCAAGAGACCCAGTACTTC
TRBV7-2,-,-,TRBJ1-5,CASSLEPAGVEPQHF,TGTGCCAGCAGCTTAGAGCCGGCAGGGGTTGAGCCCCAGCATTTT
TRBV3-1/TRBV3-2,TRBD1,-,TRBJ1-1,CASSPGGSGNTEAFF,TGTGCCAGCAGCCCAGGGGGCTCAGGGAACACTGAAGCTTTCTTT
TRBV19,-,-,TRBJ1-1,CASSISGFQEAFF,TGTGCCAGTAGTATTTCTGGATTCCAGGAGGCTTTCTTT
TRBV5-1,-,-,TRBJ2-5,CASSLGLQETQYF,TGCGCCAGCAGCTTGGGTCTTCAAGAGACCCAGTACTTC
TRBV30,TRBD1,-,TRBJ1-1,CAWSEQGDTEAFF,TGTGCCTGGAGTGAACAGGGGGACACTGAAGCTTTCTTT
TRBV5-6,-,-,TRBJ2-1,CASSRGGGLYNEQFF,TGTGCCAGCAGCCGAGGGGGAGGCCTTTACAATGAGCAGTTCTTC
TRBV27,TRBD1,-,TRBJ1-5,CASSSQGGVPNQPQHF,TGTGCCAGCAGTTCACAGGGGGGCGTCCCCAATCAGCCCCAGCATTTT
TRBV7-9,TRBD2,-,TRBJ2-1,CASSWGLAGGGEQFF,TGTGCCAGCAGCTGGGGACTAGCGGGAGGCGGTGAGCAGTTCTTC
TRBV12-3/TRBV12-4,TRBD1,-,TRBJ1-6,CASSGDRGSPLHF,TGTGCCAGCAGTGGTGACAGGGGATCACCCCTCCACTTT
TRBV9,-,-,TRBJ2-1,CASSVEGGNYNEQFF,TGTGCCAGCAGCGTAGAAGGGGGTAACTACAATGAGCAGTTCTTC
TRBV4-1,-,-,TRBJ1-1,CASSQVVQPNTEAFF,TGCGCCAGCAGCCAAGTAGTCCAGCCGAACACTGAAGCTTTCTTT
TRBV6-5,TRBD1,-,TRBJ1-1,CASSYYGQTGTEAFF,TGTGCCAGCAGTTACTACGGACAGACAGGGACTGAAGCTTTCTTT
TRBV6-5,-,-,TRBJ2-5,CATLGGGVQETQYF,TGTGCCACCCTTGGGGGGGGCGTCCAAGAGACCCAGTACTTC
TRBV11-1,-,-,TRBJ1-1,CASSLKRMNTEAFF,TGTGCCAGCAGCTTAAAGCGGATGAACACTGAAGCTTTCTTT
TRBV9,TRBD2,-,TRBJ2-1,CASARGLAGGLNEQFF,TGTGCCAGCGCCAGGGGACTAGCGGGAGGTCTGAATGAGCAGTTCTTC
TRBV5-1,TRBD2,many,TRBJ2-5,CASSAGLAGEETQYF,TGCGCCAGCAGCGCGGGACTAGCGGGGGAAGAGACCCAGTACTTC
TRBV3-1/TRBV3-2,TRBD1,-,TRBJ1-2,CASSLGQGVGYTF,TGTGCCAGCAGCCTAGGACAGGGGGTCGGCTACACCTTC
TRBV9,-,-,TRBJ1-6,CASSFKGGSNSPLHF,TGTGCCAGCAGCTTTAAGGGTGGGTCCAATTCACCCCTCCACTTT
TRBV6-5,-,-,TRBJ2-3,CASSYGARTDTQYF,TGTGCCAGCAGTTACGGGGCGCGGACAGATACGCAGTATTTT
TRBV7-8,TRBD2,-,TRBJ2-1,CASSSQIAGGHNEQFF,TGTGCCAGCAGCTCCCAGATAGCGGGGGGACACAATGAGCAGTTCTTC
TRBV9,TRBD1,once,TRBJ2-2,CASSVAGGQDTGELFF,TGTGCCAGCAGCGTAGCAGGGGGCCAGGACACCGGGGAGCTGTTTTTT
TRBV7-7,TRBD2,-,TRBJ2-5,CASSLAGLAGGQETQYF,TGTGCTAGCAGCTTAGCGGGCCTAGCGGGGGGGCAGGAGACCCAGTACTTC
TRBV18,-,-,TRBJ2-5,CASSPRGSWVVGYQETQYF,TGTGCCAGCTCACCACGCGGCTCGTGGGTTGTTGGTTACCAAGAGACCCAGTACTTC
TRBV11-2,-,once,TRBJ1-1,CASSPYGRSNTEAFF,TGTGCCAGCAGCCCCTATGGCAGGTCAAACACTGAAGCTTTCTTT
TRBV6-5,TRBD1,-,TRBJ1-1,CASRAQGAGNTEAFF,TGTGCCAGCAGGGCACAGGGGGCGGGGAACACTGAAGCTTTCTTT
TRBV5-4,TRBD2,once,TRBJ2-7,CASSFGLAGGPLSYEQYF,TGTGCCAGCAGCTTTGGACTAGCGGGAGGGCCATTGAGTTACGAGCAGTACTTC
TRBV10-3,-,-,TRBJ2-7,CATGLELGPYEQYF,TGTGCCACCGGCCTAGAACTAGGCCCGTACGAGCAGTACTTC
TRBV6-6,-,-,TRBJ2-5,CASSYSPAGQETQYF,TGTGCCAGCAGTTACTCTCCGGCAGGGCAAGAGACCCAGTACTTC
TRBV28,-,-,TRBJ2-3,CASRRAGGQGTQYF,TGTGCCAGCAGAAGAGCCGGGGGCCAAGGTACGCAGTATTTT
TRBV29-1,-,-,TRBJ2-3,CSVFFVGVDTQYF,TGCAGCGTCTTTTTCGTAGGGGTGGATACGCAGTATTTT
TRBV24-1,TRBD1,-,TRBJ1-4,CATSEPDRGGNEKLFF,TGTGCCACCAGTGAACCTGACAGGGGAGGAAATGAAAAACTGTTTTTT